Following are 32 T cell receptor beta chains from one sample sequenced in a study of long-term antiretroviral therapy in people with HIV. Assay version v3.0 of immunoSEQ was used, and it was run at survey level. Only in-frame clones appear in the TCRdb table, and some are missing; sequencing was by immunoSEQ multiplex PCR. Of 15,000 to 20,000 clones detected, roughly 75% appear once; the ten largest clones hold 14%. Specimen: unsorted PBMCs, collected 2.9 years after starting antiretroviral therapy. The receptors derive from a young woman with HIV.

The V call is TRBV11-2, the J call TRBJ1-4; TRBD1 agrees at 10 bases. Trimming cost V 5 bases and J 7 bases; bases outside gene matches: 4. Germline-derived CDR1 and CDR2 are SGHAT and FQNNGV. This CDR3 spans 14 amino acids. The CDR3 region has the DNA TGTGCCAGCAGCCGTGACAGGGGGCTTGAAAAACTGTTTTTT. This sequence encodes CASSRDRGLEKLFF. Complete variable domain (other parts from reference TRBV11-2 and TRBJ1-4): EAGVAQSPRYKIIEKRQSVAFWCNPISGHATLYWYQQILGQGPKLLIQFQNNGVVDDSQLPKDRFSAERLKGVDSTLKIQPAKLEDSAVYLCASSRDRGLEKLFFGSGTQLSVL.

This chain uses TRBV7-9 with TRBJ2-7, with 7 positions matching TRBD2. CDR1 and CDR2 from the germline V gene are SEHNR and FQNEAQ (reference sequence). The CDR3 is made up of 17 amino acids. V shed 4 bases, J shed 3 bases, and the junction held 15 bases outside the gene matches. This chain's CDR3 is CASSSLRGGTENYEQYV. CDR3 DNA sequence: TGTGCCAGCAGCTCGCTGAGGGGAGGGACGGAGAACTACGAGCAGTACGTC.

The rearrangement links TRBV5-6 to TRBJ2-5; D is tentatively TRBD1 or TRBD2 (6 bases each). Germline loops: CDR1 SGHDT, CDR2 YYEEEE. The CDR3 has 15 residues. V dropped 1 base and J dropped 2 bases, with 12 bases sitting between them. This CDR3 is CASSLWGAYQETQYF. CDR3 DNA sequence: TGTGCCAGCAGCTTGTGGGGGGCTTATCAAGAGACCCAGTACTTC.

The chain has TRBV25-1 and TRBJ1-6; D gene unclear. The CDR3 runs 16 residues. Trimming took off 1 base at V and 7 bases at J, with 14 bases between the two ends. Germline V lookup: CDR1 MGHDK, CDR2 SYGVNS. DNA of the CDR3: TGTGCCAGCAGTGAATCGAAGGTAGGAGCGAATTCACCCCTCCACTTT. It is translated as CASSESKVGANSPLHF.

The chain links TRBV19 to TRBJ1-3; no firm D call. Germline values: CDR1 LNHDA, CDR2 SQIVND (reference sequence). CDR3 length: 13 amino acids. V lost 3 bases, J lost 9 bases, and 12 bases lay in between. The chain's CDR3 is CASSIGERGTIYF. The CDR3 nucleotides are TGTGCCAGTAGTATTGGTGAAAGAGGCACCATATATTTT.

This clone was recorded a few times. The CDR3 sequence: CASSSPGTGPAYEQYF. DNA of the CDR3: TGTGCCAGCAGCTCACCCGGGACGGGACCGGCCTACGAGCAGTACTTC. This chain links TRBV5-4 with TRBJ2-7; perhaps D is TRBD1 or TRBD2 (5 bases each). The CDR3 extends over 16 amino acids. The germline V and J ends were trimmed by 3 bases and 2 bases, with 18 bases remaining between them. In germline, CDR1 is SGHNT, CDR2 YYREEE (reference sequence).

In DNA, the CDR3 is TGTGCCAGCAGCCCTTTACAGGGGGCACGGGCAGATACGCAGTATTTT. As protein: CASSPLQGARADTQYF. The chain combines TRBV7-9 with TRBJ2-3, with 9 bases matching TRBD1. The ends lost 5 bases at V and 4 bases at J; junction bases unmatched: 10. This CDR3 region has 16 residues. Germline V lookup: CDR1 SEHNR, CDR2 FQNEAQ (reference sequence).

The count of this clone is one. This chain uses TRBV18 with TRBJ2-7, with D unresolved. Trimming pared 5 bases from V and 1 base from J, leaving 12 bases between. The CDR3 runs to 14 residues. The germline gives CDR1 KGHSH, CDR2 LQKENI. The CDR3, as DNA: TGTGCCAGCTCAGCCACGTCTGGGTCCTACGAGCAGTACTTC. This codes for CASSATSGSYEQYF.

The rearrangement links TRBV6-1 to TRBJ1-3, with a tentative D call TRBD1 (5 bases). The V end lost 1 base, the J end lost 2 bases, and 12 bases lay between the germline ends. The CDR3 loop spans 16 amino acids. Germline V gene sequence: CDR1 MNHNS, CDR2 SASEGT. The DNA of the CDR3 is TGTGCCAGCAGTGAAGTTGGGACGGCAACTGGAAACACCATATATTTT. It codes for CASSEVGTATGNTIYF.

V usage is TRBV29-1 and J usage is TRBJ1-3; the D gene is possibly TRBD1 (5 bases). Trimming removed 6 bases at V and 0 bases at J, with 15 bases between. The CDR3 totals 15 residues. Germline CDR1 is SQVTM and CDR2 is ANQGSEA. CDR3 protein: CSVSRGANSGNTIYF. CDR3 bases: TGCAGCGTCTCTCGGGGCGCCAACTCTGGAAACACCATATATTTT.

This clone was seen a few times. The J gene is TRBJ2-1, the V gene TRBV11-2, with TRBD2 identical over 7 bases. Trimming cost V 3 bases and J 8 bases; bases outside gene matches: 13. CDR1 is SGHAT and CDR2 is FQNNGV in the germline V gene. This CDR3 region has 16 residues. The CDR3 loop is CASSLSRGVQFYEQFF. In DNA form, the CDR3 reads TGTGCCAGCAGCTTGAGCCGGGGGGTACAGTTCTATGAGCAGTTCTTC.

This chain uses TRBV30 with TRBJ1-3; 8 positions agree with TRBD1. CDR1 is GTSNPN and CDR2 is SVGIG in the germline V gene (reference sequence). After removal of 5 bases from V and 0 bases from J, the junction contained 3 bases not matched to a gene. The CDR3 covers 14 residues. CDR3 loop: CAWGTGLSGNTIYF. The CDR3 DNA follows: TGTGCCTGGGGGACAGGTCTCTCTGGAAACACCATATATTTT.

This clone was seen a handful of times. This rearrangement joins TRBV7-3 to TRBJ1-6, with TRBD1 matching 9 bases. The CDR3 has 17 residues. The germline gives CDR1 SGHTA, CDR2 FQGTGA. V shed 0 bases and J 9 bases; nucleotides not matched to a gene: 9. This CDR3 is CASSLTGTGTGASPLHF. As DNA, the CDR3 is TGTGCCAGCAGCTTAACCGGGACAGGGACAGGCGCTTCACCCCTCCACTTT.

This chain uses TRBV5-1 with TRBJ2-7, with D maybe TRBD1 (6 bases). The CDR3 runs 13 residues. The V gene's germline CDR1 is SGHRS and CDR2 YFSETQ. Trimming pared 7 bases from V and 1 base from J, leaving 12 bases between. CDR3 protein: CASREQGSYEQYF. CDR3 nucleotides: TGCGCCAGCCGGGAACAGGGTTCCTACGAGCAGTACTTC. The full variable domain, rest sourced from reference TRBV5-1 and TRBJ2-7, is KAGVTQTPRYLIKTRGQQVTLSCSPISGHRSVSWYQQTPGQGLQFLFEYFSETQRNKGNFPGRFSGRQFSNSRSEMNVSTLELGDSALYLCASREQGSYEQYFGPGTRLTVT.

This clone was counted once. The gene calls are TRBV2 and TRBJ2-7; D possibly corresponds to TRBD2 (5 bases). The CDR3 is 12 residues long. Germline V gives CDR1 SNHLY, CDR2 FYNNEI. Trimming took 4 bases from V and 3 from J, leaving 7 bases between them. The CDR3 sequence is CASSATNYEQYV. Here the CDR3 DNA reads TGTGCCAGCAGTGCGACTAACTACGAGCAGTACGTC.

The gene calls are TRBV5-1 and TRBJ2-7; the D is unclear. V dropped 4 bases and J dropped 0 bases, with 14 bases sitting between them. The CDR3 contains 15 residues. The germline gives CDR1 SGHRS, CDR2 YFSETQ. The CDR3 spells CASSLTRGASYEQYF. The CDR3 DNA is TGCGCCAGCAGCCTGACAAGAGGAGCCTCCTACGAGCAGTACTTC.

This chain connects TRBV25-1 to TRBJ2-1; no firm D call. Trimming removed 3 bases from V and 7 bases from J, with 7 bases in between. This CDR3 contains 12 residues. Germline values: CDR1 MGHDK, CDR2 SYGVNS. CDR3: CASSESLNEQFF. Written as DNA, the CDR3 is TGTGCCAGCAGTGAGTCCCTAAATGAGCAGTTCTTC.

This chain links TRBV18 with TRBJ2-2; TRBD2 matches at 7 bases. With V trimmed by 2 bases and J by 4 bases, 7 bases remained unmatched. Germline assignment: CDR1 KGHSH and CDR2 LQKENI. This CDR3 has 16 amino acids. This chain's CDR3 is CASSPSVSGGTGELFF. The CDR3, as DNA: TGTGCCAGCTCACCATCCGTCTCGGGGGGCACCGGGGAGCTGTTTTTT.

Concerning this clone: An end of the junction differs from the germline gene, which may be a read error. The chain combines TRBV15 with TRBJ1-1, with D possibly TRBD1 on 6 matching bases. The CDR3 covers 15 residues. Germline CDR1 LNHNV, CDR2 YYDKDF (reference sequence). The CDR3 loop is CATSRDFTGNAEAFF. The CDR3, as DNA: TGTGCCACCAGCAGAGACTTTACAGGGAACGCTGAAGCTTTCTTT.

The J gene is TRBJ1-4, the V gene TRBV7-6, with 7 bases aligning to TRBD1. Per the germline V gene, CDR1 is SGHVS and CDR2 is FNYEAQ. The CDR3 has 14 residues. Trimming took 5 bases from V and 5 from J; bases not matched to a gene: 5. The DNA for the CDR3 is TGTGCCAGCAGCCCGGACAGGCTGAATGAAAAACTGTTTTTT. This codes for CASSPDRLNEKLFF.

This clone occurred a few times. The chain has TRBV19 and TRBJ1-5, with D possibly being TRBD1 (6 bases). Trimming shortened V by 4 bases and J by 0 bases, and 10 bases separated the two germline ends. This CDR3 has 15 residues. CDR1 LNHDA and CDR2 SQIVND come from the germline V gene (reference sequence). Written as DNA, the CDR3 is TGTGCCAGTAGTACAGACAGGAATAGCAATCAGCCCCAGCATTTT. Its protein is CASSTDRNSNQPQHF.

As regards this clone: This sample also contains other DNA sequences that code for the same CDR3. This rearrangement joins TRBV7-2 to TRBJ2-7; tentative D call: TRBD1 (6 bases). The ends were cut back, 5 bases at V and 4 bases at J, with 15 bases in the middle. Germline lookup yields CDR1 SGHTA and CDR2 FQGNSA. The CDR3 extends over 14 amino acids. The CDR3 DNA reads TGTGCCAGCAGCCACTTGGACAGCCCTTACGAGCAGTACGTC. This encodes CASSHLDSPYEQYV.

CDR3 sequence (DNA): TGTGCCAGCAGTTCCCGGGACAGGGGGGATTCACCCCTCCACTTT. Protein: CASSSRDRGDSPLHF. V gene TRBV6-6 combines with J gene TRBJ1-6, with 11 positions matching TRBD1. The CDR3 has 15 residues. The V gene's germline CDR1 is MNHNY and CDR2 SVGAGI (reference sequence). V trimming: 4 bases; J trimming: 8 bases; junction bases outside the gene matches: 4.

The chain employs TRBV28 and TRBJ2-2, with D uncertain. The V end was cut by 6 bases, the J end by 6 bases, with 14 bases between. CDR3 length: 14 residues. Looked up from germline, CDR1 is MDHEN and CDR2 is SYDVKM. The CDR3 region has the DNA TGTGCCAGCAGACCCCCGACTCGGGCCGGGGAGCTGTTTTTT. Protein: CASRPPTRAGELFF.

The chain is built from TRBV6-1 and TRBJ1-6, with unresolved D. V was clipped by 7 bases and J by 6 bases, with 13 bases between them. This CDR3 spans 14 amino acids. Germline-derived CDR1 and CDR2 are MNHNS and SASEGT. In nucleotides, the CDR3 is TGTGCCAGCATCCGGACGCTACCTAATTCACCCCTCCACTTT. Translation gives CASIRTLPNSPLHF.

The J gene is TRBJ2-5, the V gene TRBV21-1; the table's D call TRBD1 went unverified against the DNA. TRBV21-1 is noted as a pseudogene. The CDR3 is 15 amino acids. The CDR3 bases are TGTGCCAGCAGCAAAGTTCGGGACAGACAAGAGACCCAGTACTTC. Translated, it gives CASSKVRDRQETQYF.

The chain couples TRBV7-3 to TRBJ2-3; perhaps D is TRBD1 or TRBD2 (5 bases each). Germline CDR1 reads SGHTA; CDR2 reads FQGTGA. The V end was cut by 5 bases, the J end by 8 bases, with 23 bases between. This CDR3 has 16 residues. The CDR3 DNA is TGTGCCAGCAGCCCCCGCGATTGGGGCGGGCTTGGTACGCAGTATTTT. Its protein is CASSPRDWGGLGTQYF. Using reference TRBV7-3 and TRBJ2-3 for the parts outside the CDR3, the full variable domain is GAGVSQTPSNKVTEKGKYVELRCDPISGHTALYWYRQSLGQGPEFLIYFQGTGAADDSGLPNDRFFAVRPEGSVSTLKIQRTERGDSAVYLCASSPRDWGGLGTQYFGPGTRLTVL.

The chain employs TRBV7-8 and TRBJ2-1; 8 bases line up with TRBD1. This CDR3 contains 15 residues. CDR1 and CDR2 (germline): SGHVS, FQNEAQ. J gave up 6 bases and V 3 bases, and 7 bases lay outside the gene matches. This CDR3 is CASSLDRAPFNEQFF. The CDR3 nucleotides are TGTGCCAGCAGCTTGGACAGGGCACCGTTCAATGAGCAGTTCTTC.

This chain links TRBV6-1 with TRBJ1-1, with D hard to call. The length of the CDR3 is 12 residues. Trimming stripped 4 bases from V and 8 bases from J, with 11 bases between. Germline-derived CDR1 and CDR2 are MNHNS and SASEGT. The CDR3: CASSGRIIEAFF. CDR3 bases: TGTGCCAGCAGTGGTAGAATCATCGAAGCTTTCTTT.

This chain uses TRBV25-1 with TRBJ2-1; perhaps TRBD1 as D (6 bases). CDR3 size: 14 residues. CDR1 and CDR2 (germline): MGHDK, SYGVNS. The germline V and J ends were trimmed by 2 bases and 5 bases, with 10 bases remaining between them. The CDR3 sequence is CASSEQGRNNEQFF. The CDR3 DNA is TGTGCCAGCAGTGAACAGGGGAGAAACAATGAGCAGTTCTTC.

This chain links TRBV7-8 with TRBJ1-6; perhaps TRBD1 as D (5 bases). V was shortened by 6 bases and J by 5 bases, with 14 bases between the two germline ends. CDR3 length: 15 residues. CDR1 and CDR2 from the germline V gene are SGHVS and FQNEAQ. CDR3 DNA sequence: TGTGCCAGCAGTTATACGGGACCGAATAATTCACCCCTCCACTTT. Its protein is CASSYTGPNNSPLHF.

This chain uses TRBV6-1 with TRBJ1-4; D is possibly TRBD1 (6 bases). V lost 1 base and J lost 7, with 10 bases in between. This CDR3 has 14 residues. Germline V gene lookup returns CDR1 MNHNS and CDR2 SASEGT. DNA of the CDR3: TGTGCCAGCAGTGAAGGGGGGGCGGGTGAAAAACTGTTTTTT. Its translation is CASSEGGAGEKLFF.